Below, 7 T cell receptor beta chains from the same sample are listed, as sequenced in a study of shared clonotypes between healthy human individuals. Naive CD8 cells lacked CD45RO and underwent positive selection for CCR7, leaving out terminally differentiated effector memory CD45RA+ cells. Clones were sequenced by immunoSEQ multiplex PCR, and TCRdb holds only the in-frame ones, with some missing. The profile covers some 2 million clones, with over 85% appearing a single time and 0.9% to 1.3% taken by the ten largest. Sequenced: naive CD8+ T cells sorted from blood. The receptors shown here come from a man aged 18 to 35 in good health.

A word on this clone: The identical CDR3 is also encoded by other nucleotide sequences in the sample. The rearrangement uses TRBV6-5 and TRBJ2-2; 8 bases map to TRBD1. Germline CDR1 reads MNHEY; CDR2 reads SVGAGI. This CDR3 region has 14 residues. The junction had 8 bases not matched to a gene; V was cut back by 6 bases and J by 8 bases. The CDR3 is CASSLGQGLGELFF. The CDR3 DNA is TGTGCCAGCAGCCTTGGACAGGGTCTTGGGGAGCTGTTTTTT.

Remarks on this clone: This sample includes further DNA sequences coding for the same CDR3. This sequence joins TRBV7-9 and TRBJ2-2; D gene unclear. The ends were cut back, 0 bases at V and 6 bases at J, with 5 bases in the middle. This CDR3 contains 13 residues. Germline CDR1 is SEHNR and CDR2 is FQNEAQ (reference sequence). For the CDR3, the DNA is TGTGCCAGCAGCTTAGCAGTGGCCGGGGAGCTGTTTTTT. Protein sequence: CASSLAVAGELFF.

The chain links TRBV4-1 to TRBJ2-5; 9 bases align to TRBD2. This CDR3 spans 15 amino acids. In germline, CDR1 is MGHRA, CDR2 YSYEKL. V dropped 2 bases and J dropped 5; count of bases not matched to a gene: 6. The CDR3 bases are TGCGCCAGCAGCCAACTAGCGGGGAACCGGGAGACCCAGTACTTC. Translated: CASSQLAGNRETQYF.

The chain has TRBV4-1 and TRBJ2-2; 8 bases match TRBD2. The trim removed 2 bases at V and 4 bases at J, leaving 3 bases unmatched. The CDR3 runs to 15 residues. Germline loops: CDR1 MGHRA, CDR2 YSYEKL. DNA of the CDR3: TGCGCCAGCAGCCAAACACTAGCGGTCACCGGGGAGCTGTTTTTT. Amino acids: CASSQTLAVTGELFF.

V gene TRBV7-3 combines with J gene TRBJ2-3, with D unresolved. Germline-derived CDR1 and CDR2 are SGHTA and FQGTGA. This CDR3 region has 13 residues. The V and J ends lost 5 bases and 0 bases respectively, with 6 bases between them. The CDR3 loop reads CASSMKSTDTQYF. The CDR3 DNA follows: TGTGCCAGCAGCATGAAGAGCACAGATACGCAGTATTTT.

The chain combines TRBV30 with TRBJ2-2; D is undetermined. The CDR3 loop spans 15 amino acids. Trimming cost V 0 bases and J 6 bases, with 14 bases left between them. Per germline, CDR1 GTSNPN and CDR2 SVGIG (reference sequence). The CDR3 sequence: CAWSVLSTSAGELFF. DNA of the CDR3: TGTGCCTGGAGTGTACTCTCCACCTCGGCCGGGGAGCTGTTTTTT. Full variable domain (remainder filled in from reference TRBV30 and TRBJ2-2): SQTIHQWPATLVQPVGSPLSLECTVEGTSNPNLYWYRQAAGRGLQLLFYSVGIGQISSEVPQNLSASRPQDRQFILSSKKLLLSDSGFYLCAWSVLSTSAGELFFGEGSRLTVL.

V usage is TRBV7-9 and J usage is TRBJ2-7; 7 bases are shared with TRBD1. Germline V gene sequence: CDR1 SEHNR, CDR2 FQNEAQ (reference sequence). This CDR3 is built from 15 residues. V was pared by 3 bases and J by 5 bases, with 10 bases of the junction left unmatched. The chain's CDR3 is CASSLGSGQLHEQYF. For the CDR3, the DNA is TGTGCCAGCAGCTTGGGATCGGGACAGCTCCACGAGCAGTACTTC.